This TCR beta chain originates from a study of T cells in Graves' hyperthyroidism and ophthalmopathy. Broader study findings: Expanded thyroid clonotypes (above 0.001) were mostly also found in blood. For ophthalmopathy, model prediction preceded onset by a median roughly 6.3 months.

Amplification yielded TCR beta CDR3 regions, with RNA transcripts as the source. Carried out on the TCR CDR3, a first-round RT-PCR used the HTBI primer set. A single record per CDR3 protein comes from TCRdb applying MiXCR to the multiplex PCR reads. The repertoire holds roughly 500,000 distinct CDR3 sequences, with around 43% as singletons. Regarding this clonotype: The antigen is undetermined.

Germline-derived CDR1 and CDR2 are PRHDT and FYEKMQ (reference sequence). This CDR3 comprises 14 residues. Deletions cut 7 bases from V and 8 bases from J, with 17 bases between. Uncontrolled infection, other autoimmune disease, pregnancy or lactation disqualified patients from enrolment. The chain couples TRBV13 to TRBJ1-4; a weak D match, TRBD1 (6 bases). This receptor was identified in an adult woman with Graves' disease, either hyperthyroidism or ophthalmopathy (not recorded which). Sequenced: peripheral blood or thyroid tissue (not recorded which). The CDR3 DNA follows: TGTGCCAGCACCTCAGGGGCTCCCGGGGAAAAACTGTTTTTT. As protein: CASTSGAPGEKLFF.